A selection of T cell receptor beta chains follows, all from one sample in a study of shared clonotypes between healthy human individuals. Data came from immunoSEQ multiplex PCR; TCRdb stores just in-frame clones and leaves some out. The sample has roughly 2,300,000 clones, less than 95% seen once; the top ten hold around 0.38%. Sequenced sample: naive CD4+ T cells from PBMCs. Receptors were obtained from a man aged 18-30 years in good health. Some clones in this sample may be carry-over from other donors' samples. Each CDR3 is given with its conserved first and last residue. D genes are given only for firm matches. Clone size appears in some rows only: once, few, many, or a class for an expanded clone.

clone_size	v_call	j_call	d_call	cdr3_nt	cdr3_aa
-	TRBV10-3	TRBJ2-2	TRBD1	TGTGCCACCTTGGGACAGGGGAGGACCGGGGAGCTGTTTTTT	CATLGQGRTGELFF
-	TRBV28	TRBJ1-1	-	TGTGCCAGCCTCCAGCCCCTCAAATTGAACACTGAAGCTTTCTTT	CASLQPLKLNTEAFF
-	TRBV6-6	TRBJ1-2	TRBD1	TGTGCCAGCACCCCGGGACAGGGGAGGGCCACCTTC	CASTPGQGRATF
-	TRBV10-3	TRBJ1-2	-	TGTGCCATCACCAGAGGACAGAGTCTAGTAGCTAACTATGGCTACACCTTC	CAITRGQSLVANYGYTF
-	TRBV18	TRBJ1-1	TRBD1	TGTGCCAGCTCGCCCGACAGGGGGAACACTGAAGCTTTCTTT	CASSPDRGNTEAFF
-	TRBV11-2	TRBJ2-1	TRBD2	TGTGCCAGCAGCACTAGGCGGGGGAGTAGTGTCTACAATGAGCAGTTCTTC	CASSTRRGSSVYNEQFF
-	TRBV28	TRBJ2-7	-	TGTGCCAGCAGTTTTCGGGCTGGGGGAGGGGGGCAGTACTTC	CASSFRAGGGGQYF
-	TRBV5-6	TRBJ1-2	-	TGTGTCTCGCAGGGTCGGGGGCGGACCTATGGCTACACCTTC	CVSQGRGRTYGYTF
-	TRBV18	TRBJ2-2	-	TGTGCCAGCTCACCACCGTCTCATCAGGACACCGGGGAGCTGTTTTTT	CASSPPSHQDTGELFF
-	TRBV9	TRBJ1-1	-	TGTGCCAGCAGCGTAAGGCACCAGACTGAAGCTTTCTTT	CASSVRHQTEAFF
-	TRBV2	TRBJ2-1	-	TGTGCCAGCAGTGATGCCTACAATGAGCAGTTCTTC	CASSDAYNEQFF
-	TRBV4-1	TRBJ1-4	TRBD1	TGCGCCAGCAGGCGACAGGGGACTAATGAAAAACTGTTTTTT	CASRRQGTNEKLFF
-	TRBV10-3	TRBJ2-1	TRBD1	TGTGCCATCAGCCGGGACAGGGGGTTTAACAATGAGCAGTTCTTC	CAISRDRGFNNEQFF
-	TRBV19	TRBJ1-4	-	TGTGCCAGTACCTCAGTTGCAACTAATGAAAAACTGTTTTTT	CASTSVATNEKLFF
-	TRBV7-9	TRBJ2-7	-	TGTGCCAGCAGTCAAATAAGGGCCTTTGGGGAGCAGTACTTC	CASSQIRAFGEQYF
-	TRBV5-6	TRBJ2-7	-	TGTGCCAGCAGTGGGGGGTCGGAGAGGTTCTACGAGCAGTACTTC	CASSGGSERFYEQYF
-	TRBV2	TRBJ2-7	-	TGTGCCAGCAGTGTGGACAGTAGGGGACCCTACGAGCAGTACTTC	CASSVDSRGPYEQYF
-	TRBV2	TRBJ2-2	-	TGTGCCAGCACGTTTGAGAACACCGGGGAGCTGTTTTTT	CASTFENTGELFF
-	TRBV7-2	TRBJ2-3	-	TGTGCCAGCAGCTGGGGCTCTCGCGGGATCGCAGCGCAGTATTTT	CASSWGSRGIAAQYF
once	TRBV28	TRBJ1-2	-	TGTGCCAGCAGCCCAAACCTCTATGGCTACACCTTC	CASSPNLYGYTF
-	TRBV29-1	TRBJ2-7	-	TGCAGCGTTGGTGGGAGGAGCTCCTACGAGCAGTACTTC	CSVGGRSSYEQYF
-	TRBV28	TRBJ2-7	TRBD1	TGTGCCAGCAGTTATCTTTGGACAGGGGACGAGCAGTACTTC	CASSYLWTGDEQYF
-	TRBV10-2	TRBJ1-1	-	TGCGCCAGCAACGGGCAGGGCACTGAAGCTTTCTTT	CASNGQGTEAFF
-	TRBV27	TRBJ2-7	-	TGTGCCAGCAGTTTAGTTGGGTTTGGTGGGTACGAGCAGTACTTC	CASSLVGFGGYEQYF
-	TRBV6-1	TRBJ1-1	-	TGTGCCAGCAGTGAAGAGGAGGGGGGATACACTGAAGCTTTCTTT	CASSEEEGGYTEAFF
-	TRBV28	TRBJ2-6	-	TGTGCCAGCAAAAAACAGGGTACCGGGGCCAACGTCCTGACTTTC	CASKKQGTGANVLTF
-	TRBV5-1	TRBJ1-5	TRBD1	TGCGCCAGCAGTCCAGACAGGGACCAGCCCCAGCATTTT	CASSPDRDQPQHF
-	TRBV19	TRBJ2-7	TRBD1	TGTGCCAGTAGTATTCTGGCAGACAGGGGGAACGAGCAGTACTTC	CASSILADRGNEQYF
-	TRBV11-2	TRBJ2-3	-	TGTGCCAGCAGCTTACTCTCCCGCACAGATACGCAGTATTTT	CASSLLSRTDTQYF
-	TRBV5-1	TRBJ2-3	-	TGCGCCAGCAGCTTGGATCCTCATTCCACAGATACGCAGTATTTT	CASSLDPHSTDTQYF
few	TRBV5-1	TRBJ2-1	TRBD2	TGCGCCAGCAGCTTGGTTGCGGGAGGGCCGAATGAGCAGTTCTTC	CASSLVAGGPNEQFF
-	TRBV2	TRBJ2-1	-	TGTGCCAGCACCCGCGATTGGGATGATGAGCAGTTCTTC	CASTRDWDDEQFF
-	TRBV5-1	TRBJ2-1	TRBD1	TGCGCCAGCACCCTGGACAGGGATGAGCAGTTCTTC	CASTLDRDEQFF
-	TRBV7-2	TRBJ2-7	TRBD1	TGTGCCAGCAGCTTAAGGGACAGCTACTACGAGCAGTACTTC	CASSLRDSYYEQYF
-	TRBV29-1	TRBJ1-1	-	TGCAGCGTTCAGTTTCCAAGCACTGAAGCTTTCTTT	CSVQFPSTEAFF
-	TRBV4-2	TRBJ2-1	TRBD1	TGTGCCAGCAGCCAAGACCCAGACAGGGGCTCCTACAATGAGCAGTTCTTC	CASSQDPDRGSYNEQFF
-	TRBV28	TRBJ2-6	TRBD1	TGTGCCAGCAGGACAACAGGGGGCTCTGGGGCCAACGTCCTGACTTTC	CASRTTGGSGANVLTF
once	TRBV4-1	TRBJ2-7	-	TGCGCCAGCAGCCAAGATTATTTGCTACCCGGCGAGCAGTACTTC	CASSQDYLLPGEQYF
-	TRBV18	TRBJ2-1	TRBD1	TGTGCCAGCTCGCCCGCCGGACAGGGGATATACAATGAGCAGTTCTTC	CASSPAGQGIYNEQFF
-	TRBV27	TRBJ1-6	-	TGTGCCAGCAGTTTGATTAATTCACCCCTCCACTTT	CASSLINSPLHF
-	TRBV21-1	TRBJ1-2	-	TGTGCCAGCAGCAAACCGGACAGCTTAAAGGGCTATGGCTACACCTTC	CASSKPDSLKGYGYTF
-	TRBV7-8	TRBJ2-1	-	TGTGCCAGCAGCTTATTGGGACGTGGGGGTGAGCAGTTCTTC	CASSLLGRGGEQFF
-	TRBV29-1	TRBJ2-7	-	TGCAGCGTTAGCCGGGACCGATCCTCCTACGAGCAGTACTTC	CSVSRDRSSYEQYF
-	TRBV7-2	TRBJ2-3	-	TGTGCCAGCAGGGCAGGGGGGAGCACAGATACGCAGTATTTT	CASRAGGSTDTQYF
-	TRBV18	TRBJ2-6	TRBD2	TGTGCCAGCTCACCAATGGGAGGGGCTGGGGCCAACGTCCTGACTTTC	CASSPMGGAGANVLTF
-	TRBV11-2	TRBJ2-7	TRBD1	TGTGCCAGCAGCCCCGACAGGGGCTACGAGCAGTACTTC	CASSPDRGYEQYF
-	TRBV5-1	TRBJ2-7	TRBD2	TGCGCCAGCAGCCCGGACGGGACTAGCGGCTACGAGCAGTACTTC	CASSPDGTSGYEQYF
-	TRBV28	TRBJ1-1	TRBD1	TGTGCCAGCAGCCTCAGGACAGGGTTTGATACTGAAGCTTTCTTT	CASSLRTGFDTEAFF
-	TRBV5-4	TRBJ1-4	-	TGTGCCAGCAGCCGTGACATAGGAGGAAATGAAAAACTGTTTTTT	CASSRDIGGNEKLFF
-	TRBV14	TRBJ2-2	-	TGTGCCAGCAGCCAATCTCAAGCCGGGGAGCTGTTTTTT	CASSQSQAGELFF